Shown below are 11 T cell receptor beta chains from a single sample sequenced in a study of T cell repertoires in cytomegalovirus infection. TCRdb independently ran MiXCR on the reads; one entry per CDR3 protein. The profile shows approximately 630,000 distinct CDR3 sequences, roughly 24% of them singletons. Sample: CD8+ T cells from PBMCs. The receptor source for this set is a human donor in good health (CMV status not recorded). Some clones in this sample may be carry-over from other donors' samples.

This clonotype was counted between two and nine times. The chain employs TRBV12-3 or TRBV12-4 and TRBJ2-7, with TRBD1 as a possible D gene (5 bases). V was cut by 3 bases and J by 3 bases, with 9 bases left in between. CDR3 length: 13 residues. The CDR3 region has the DNA TGTGCCAGCAGTTTGAGACAGAACTACGAGCAGTACTTC. This codes for CASSLRQNYEQYF.

This clonotype was counted at least ten times. The rearrangement joins TRBV7-9 to TRBJ1-2, with D unclear. Trimming cost V 1 base and J 4 bases, with 7 bases left between them. This CDR3 contains 13 residues. Germline assignment: CDR1 SEHNR and CDR2 FQNEAQ (reference sequence). CDR3 sequence reads: CASSLGGIYGYTF. DNA for the CDR3: TGTGCCAGCAGCTTAGGGGGAATCTATGGCTACACCTTC.

The V gene is TRBV6-1, the J gene TRBJ1-2; TRBD1 is a possible D gene (6 bases). The CDR3 is made up of 14 amino acids. Per the germline V gene, CDR1 is MNHNS and CDR2 is SASEGT. Trimming stripped 5 bases from V and 8 bases from J, with 18 bases between. The CDR3 protein is CASSTWEGEWGYTF. The CDR3 bases are TGTGCCAGCAGTACCTGGGAGGGGGAATGGGGCTACACCTTC.

This clonotype has more than one count but fewer than ten. The chain links TRBV28 to TRBJ2-7, with D maybe TRBD1 (5 bases). Trimming left V 4 bases short and J 4 bases short, with 11 bases between. The CDR3 is made up of 13 amino acids. Germline V lookup: CDR1 MDHEN, CDR2 SYDVKM. The CDR3 region is CASSYQGAYEQYV. In nucleotides, the CDR3 is TGTGCCAGCAGTTACCAAGGGGCGTACGAGCAGTACGTC.

V usage is TRBV10-3 and J usage is TRBJ1-6; D call uncertain. Germline V gives CDR1 ENHRY, CDR2 SYGVKD. The CDR3 covers 15 residues. V was cut by 0 bases and J by 9 bases, with 12 bases left in between. The CDR3 loop is CAISESQSRPSPLHF. In DNA, the CDR3 is TGTGCCATCAGTGAGTCGCAGAGTCGCCCTTCACCCCTCCACTTT.

This rearrangement joins TRBV27 to TRBJ1-6; no clear D. The V and J ends lost 8 bases and 5 bases respectively, with 7 bases between them. Germline V CDR1 and CDR2: MNHEY, SMNVEV (reference sequence). This CDR3 comprises 12 residues. The CDR3 DNA follows: TGTGCCAGCGGGTCCGATAATTCACCCCTCCACTTT. Amino acids: CASGSDNSPLHF.

The V and J genes are TRBV2 and TRBJ2-7; maybe TRBD2 (6 bases). Trimming removed 3 bases at V and 6 bases at J, with 15 bases between. CDR1 SNHLY and CDR2 FYNNEI come from the germline V gene. There are 14 residues in the CDR3. The CDR3 loop is CASSDETRRVEQYF. As DNA, the CDR3 is TGTGCCAGCAGTGATGAGACTAGAAGGGTCGAGCAGTACTTC.

There are a few counts of this clonotype. The chain links TRBV27 to TRBJ1-2; maybe TRBD1 (5 bases). Germline V gives CDR1 MNHEY, CDR2 SMNVEV (reference sequence). Between the trimmed V and J ends, which lost 1 base and 5 bases, there was a span of 11 bases. This CDR3 region has 14 residues. The CDR3 loop is CASSLWGSQYGYTF. The CDR3 DNA sequence: TGTGCCAGCAGTTTATGGGGCAGCCAGTATGGCTACACCTTC.

The rearrangement uses TRBV27 and TRBJ1-1; D may be TRBD1 (5 bases). Germline CDR1 and CDR2: MNHEY and SMNVEV (reference sequence). This CDR3 comprises 16 residues. V shed 2 bases and J shed 2 bases, with 15 bases lying between them. CDR3 coding DNA: TGTGCCAGCAGTTTAGGGGCGCTAGTCACCAACACTGAAGCTTTCTTT. Translating it yields CASSLGALVTNTEAFF.

This clonotype has just a few counts. The V gene is TRBV7-9, the J gene TRBJ2-7; 12 nucleotides line up with TRBD2. The germline gives CDR1 SEHNR, CDR2 FQNEAQ (reference sequence). The CDR3 has 16 residues. Trimming cost V 3 bases and J 2 bases; bases outside gene matches: 5. As DNA, the CDR3 is TGTGCCAGCAGCTTTACTACTAGCGGGGGGACCTACGAGCAGTACTTC. Its protein product is CASSFTTSGGTYEQYF.

As regards this clonotype: A much larger clone is a single base away; this may be a read error. This sequence joins TRBV5-5 and TRBJ2-5, with D unresolved. Germline CDR1 SGHKS, CDR2 YYEKEE (reference sequence). CDR3 length: 13 residues. The V end was cut by 3 bases, the J end by 3 bases, with 9 bases between. The CDR3 DNA reads TGTGCCAGCAGCTGGATGGACGAAGAGACCCAGTACTTC. Its protein is CASSWMDEETQYF.